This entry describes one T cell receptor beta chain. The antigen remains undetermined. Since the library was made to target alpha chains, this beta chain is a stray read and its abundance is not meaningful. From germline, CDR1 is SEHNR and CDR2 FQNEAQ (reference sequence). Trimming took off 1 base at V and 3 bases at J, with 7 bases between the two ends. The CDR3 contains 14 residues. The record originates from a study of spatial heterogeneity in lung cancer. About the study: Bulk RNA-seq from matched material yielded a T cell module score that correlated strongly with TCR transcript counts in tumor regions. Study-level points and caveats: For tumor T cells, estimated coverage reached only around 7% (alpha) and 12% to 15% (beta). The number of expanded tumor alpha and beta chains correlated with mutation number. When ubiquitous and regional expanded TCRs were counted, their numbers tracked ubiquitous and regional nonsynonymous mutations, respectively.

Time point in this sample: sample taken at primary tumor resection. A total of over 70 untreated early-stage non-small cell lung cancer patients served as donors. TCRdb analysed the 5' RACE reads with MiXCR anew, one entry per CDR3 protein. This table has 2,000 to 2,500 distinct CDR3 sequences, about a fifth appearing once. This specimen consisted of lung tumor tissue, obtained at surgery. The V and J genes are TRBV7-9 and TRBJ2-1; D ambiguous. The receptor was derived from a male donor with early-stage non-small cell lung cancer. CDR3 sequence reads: CASSLDHGYNEQFF. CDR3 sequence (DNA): TGTGCCAGCAGCTTAGACCACGGCTACAATGAGCAGTTCTTC.